This T cell receptor beta chain was captured in a study of human thymus T cells. This table comes from immunoSEQ multiplex PCR, and its TCRdb copy is limited to in-frame clones, with some not included. Among some 120,000 clones listed, around 95% were seen once. Of note for this clone: The target antigen is unknown.

Study findings and constraints: Thymic and blood repertoires seemed to favor certain V and J genes. Related work showed strongly overlapping thymic repertoires across unrelated individuals.

Thymus tissue was removed during corrective cardiac surgery. Having surgery to correct congenital heart defects, healthy Finnish infants acted as the donors. Sequenced material: thymus tissue. This receptor was identified in a boy under two years old with a congenital heart defect but otherwise immunologically healthy.

The CDR3 nucleotides read TGTGCCAGCACTGTATCGGGGGCCGATCGGGAGACCCAGTACTTC. It encodes CASTVSGADRETQYF. The rearrangement uses TRBV6-5 and TRBJ2-5, with D perhaps TRBD1 or TRBD2 (6 bases each). Trimming left V 7 bases short and J 5 bases short, with 20 bases between. The CDR3 is 15 amino acids. CDR1 and CDR2 (germline): MNHEY, SVGAGI.